Below, 12 T cell receptor beta chains from the same sample are listed, as sequenced in a study of T cell repertoires in cytomegalovirus infection. MiXCR, applied by TCRdb to the reads, yields one record per CDR3 protein. This sample has around 170,000 distinct CDR3 sequences, with approximately 15% found just once. The sequenced material came from PBMCs. The receptors come from a human donor in good health (CMV status not recorded). Some clones in this sample may be carry-over from other donors' samples.

This chain connects TRBV5-1 to TRBJ1-2; D is perhaps TRBD1 (5 bases). The V end lost 4 bases, the J end lost 2 bases, and 12 bases lay between the germline ends. CDR3 length equals 14 residues. The germline gives CDR1 SGHRS, CDR2 YFSETQ. The chain's CDR3 is CASSPLGDNYGYTF. In DNA form, the CDR3 reads TGCGCCAGCAGCCCCTTGGGGGACAACTATGGCTACACCTTC.

This clonotype was counted many times. J is TRBJ1-3 and V is TRBV14; D gene uncertain. V dropped 4 bases and J dropped 0 bases, with 7 bases sitting between them. The CDR3 length is 14 residues. The germline gives CDR1 SGHDN, CDR2 FVKESK. CDR3: CASSPALSGNTIYF. The DNA for the CDR3 is TGTGCCAGCAGCCCTGCCCTCTCTGGAAACACCATATATTTT.

This clonotype was counted at least ten times. The chain carries TRBV7-8 and TRBJ1-1; D remains ambiguous. V shed 5 bases and J shed 3 bases, with 16 bases lying between them. There are 15 residues in the CDR3. Looked up from germline, CDR1 is SGHVS and CDR2 is FQNEAQ. The CDR3 nucleotides read TGTGCCAGCAGCAATTTTCGGGCGAAGGACACTGAAGCTTTCTTT. It is translated as CASSNFRAKDTEAFF. Full variable domain (outside the CDR3, taken from reference TRBV7-8 and TRBJ1-1): GAGVSQSPRYKVAKRGQDVALRCDPISGHVSLFWYQQALGQGPEFLTYFQNEAQLDKSGLPSDRFFAERPEGSVSTLKIQRTQQEDSAVYLCASSNFRAKDTEAFFGQGTRLTVV.

The chain has TRBV14 and TRBJ2-3; TRBD2 is a possible D gene (6 bases). Germline V lookup: CDR1 SGHDN, CDR2 FVKESK. V dropped 1 base and J dropped 3 bases, with 14 bases sitting between them. This CDR3 is built from 16 residues. CDR3 nucleotides: TGTGCCAGCAGCCAAGCAAATCCGGGAGTGACAGATACGCAGTATTTT. Protein product: CASSQANPGVTDTQYF.

This clonotype has ten or more counts. This sequence joins TRBV7-8 and TRBJ1-2, with D possibly TRBD1 on 5 matching bases. CDR3 length equals 13 residues. With 5 bases removed from V and 4 bases from J, the gap between germline ends came to 11 bases. Germline loops: CDR1 SGHVS, CDR2 FQNEAQ. DNA of the CDR3: TGTGCCAGCAGCCGACAGAAACTCTATGGCTACACCTTC. It specifies CASSRQKLYGYTF.

J is TRBJ1-1 and V is TRBV29-1; 9 bases agree with TRBD1. Trimming removed 1 base from V and 1 base from J; junction bases left unmatched: 7. Germline V CDR1 and CDR2: SQVTM, ANQGSEA. The CDR3 has 16 amino acids. Here the CDR3 reads CSVEGRTGAANTEAFF. DNA of the CDR3: TGCAGCGTTGAAGGCCGGACAGGGGCCGCGAACACTGAAGCTTTCTTT.

This clonotype was seen ten or more times. This chain uses TRBV6-2 or TRBV6-3 with TRBJ2-3; 11 bases align to TRBD2. The V gene end was trimmed by 0 bases and the J gene end by 4 bases; junction bases not matched to a gene: 12. CDR1 and CDR2 from the germline V gene are MNHEY and SVGEGT. This CDR3 is built from 19 residues. The CDR3 sequence: CASSYSIVLAGGSADTQYF. The CDR3 bases are TGTGCCAGCAGTTACTCGATCGTGTTAGCGGGAGGGTCCGCAGATACGCAGTATTTT.

The table lists this clonotype with a few counts. This chain links TRBV28 with TRBJ2-3; TRBD2 might be the D (5 bases). This CDR3 contains 13 residues. V was cut by 5 bases and J by 4 bases, with 10 bases left in between. From germline, CDR1 is MDHEN and CDR2 SYDVKM. CDR3 residues: CASSTRAADTQYF. CDR3 coding DNA: TGTGCCAGCAGTACTAGGGCGGCAGATACGCAGTATTTT.

This clonotype was counted ten times or more. CDR3 DNA sequence: TGTGCCAGCAGGGGGACAGGGTTAATCGCCTATGGCTACACCTTC. This translates into CASRGTGLIAYGYTF. The chain recombines TRBV12-3 or TRBV12-4 with TRBJ1-2, with 9 bases that match TRBD1. CDR3 length equals 15 residues. The junction had 9 bases not matched to a gene; V was cut back by 6 bases and J by 4 bases.

The chain recombines TRBV29-1 with TRBJ2-7; D gene unclear. V lost 6 bases, J lost 0 bases, and 18 bases lay in between. Germline CDR1 reads SQVTM; CDR2 reads ANQGSEA. This CDR3 has 15 amino acids. CDR3 sequence: CSVETGSESSYEQYF. DNA of the CDR3: TGCAGCGTGGAAACCGGCTCCGAGAGCTCCTACGAGCAGTACTTC.

This chain links TRBV12-3 or TRBV12-4 with TRBJ2-5, with no clear D. The V end lost 2 bases, the J end lost 5 bases, and 15 bases lay between the germline ends. This CDR3 comprises 15 residues. The CDR3 loop reads CASSLSWTPQETQYF. The CDR3 DNA reads as TGTGCCAGCAGTTTAAGTTGGACCCCGCAGGAGACCCAGTACTTC.

This clonotype has only a few counts. V usage is TRBV20-1 and J usage is TRBJ1-5; tentatively, D is TRBD1 (6 bases). Trimming left V 6 bases short and J 6 bases short, with 27 bases between. The CDR3 loop spans 17 amino acids. Germline CDR1 reads DFQATT; CDR2 reads SNEGSKA (reference sequence). The CDR3 DNA reads TGCAGTGCCAGGGGAGACAGTTCCACCCTGTCAAGTCAGCCCCAGCATTTT. Translation: CSARGDSSTLSSQPQHF.